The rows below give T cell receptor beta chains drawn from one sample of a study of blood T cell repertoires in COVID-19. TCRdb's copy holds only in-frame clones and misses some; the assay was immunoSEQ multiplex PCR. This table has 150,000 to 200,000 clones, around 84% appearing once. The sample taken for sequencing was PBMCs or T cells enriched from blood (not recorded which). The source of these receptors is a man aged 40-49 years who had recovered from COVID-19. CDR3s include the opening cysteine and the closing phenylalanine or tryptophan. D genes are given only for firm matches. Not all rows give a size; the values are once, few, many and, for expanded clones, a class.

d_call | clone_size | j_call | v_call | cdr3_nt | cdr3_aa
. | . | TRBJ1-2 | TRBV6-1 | TGTGCCAGCAGTGAGGCCCTCCTCTATGGCTACACCTTC | CASSEALLYGYTF
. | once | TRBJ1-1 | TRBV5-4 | TGTGCCAGCAGCTTGGCTGTCAGGGAAGGGTCTGAAGCTTTCTTT | CASSLAVREGSEAFF
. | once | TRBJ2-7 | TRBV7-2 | TGTGCTGTGGCGGACATCTCCTACGAGCAGTACTTC | CAVADISYEQYF
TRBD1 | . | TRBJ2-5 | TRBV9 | TGTGCCAGCACCCGGACAGGGACACACCAAGAGACCCAGTACTTC | CASTRTGTHQETQYF
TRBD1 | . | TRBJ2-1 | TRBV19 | TGTGCCAGTAGCCCGTTGGGACAGAGCTCCTACAATGAGCAGTTCTTC | CASSPLGQSSYNEQFF
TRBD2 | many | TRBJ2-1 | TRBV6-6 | TGTGCCAGCAGTCACGGCGGATCGGTGGGACTAGCGGCCTACAATGAGCAGTTCTTC | CASSHGGSVGLAAYNEQFF
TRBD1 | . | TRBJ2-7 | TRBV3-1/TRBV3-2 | TGTGCCAGCAGCCAGCGGGACAGGGAAAATGAGCAGTACTTC | CASSQRDRENEQYF
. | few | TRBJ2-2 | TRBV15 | TGTGCCACCAGCCGAGCCCAGGGCACCACCGGGGAGCTGTTTTTT | CATSRAQGTTGELFF
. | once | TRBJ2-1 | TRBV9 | TGTGCCAGCAGCGGCGGGTTTAATGAGCAGTTCTTC | CASSGGFNEQFF
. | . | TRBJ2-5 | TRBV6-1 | TGTGCCAGCAGTGAAGCGCTTTCCGGGACGGCCGGGAGGACCCAGTACTTC | CASSEALSGTAGRTQYF
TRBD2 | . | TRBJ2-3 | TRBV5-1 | TGCGCCAGCAGCTTGGGCGGGACTAGCGTATCTAGCACAGATACGCAGTATTTT | CASSLGGTSVSSTDTQYF
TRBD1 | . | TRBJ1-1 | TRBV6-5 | TGTGCCAGCAGTTACCCCGGGACAGAACCTAAAGCTTTCTTT | CASSYPGTEPKAFF
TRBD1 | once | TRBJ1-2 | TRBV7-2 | TGTGCCAGCAGCTTAGGCCCAGGGGGCTATGGCTACACCTTC | CASSLGPGGYGYTF
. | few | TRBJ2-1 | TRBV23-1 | TGCGCCAGCAGTCAATCGGGAGGGGGTCCCCCCTCCTACAATGAGCAGTTCTTC | CASSQSGGGPPSYNEQFF
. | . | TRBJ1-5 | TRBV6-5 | TGTGCCAGCAGTCAAACTACATTCGGAAATCAGCCCCAGCATTTT | CASSQTTFGNQPQHF
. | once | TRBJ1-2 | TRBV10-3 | TGTGCCATCAGCAGGACTGAGAATAATGGCTACACCTTC | CAISRTENNGYTF
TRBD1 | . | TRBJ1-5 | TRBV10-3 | TGTGCCAACAGGGGAGACAATCAGCCCCAGCATTTT | CANRGDNQPQHF
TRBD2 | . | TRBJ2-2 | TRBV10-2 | TGCGCCGCGGGGGGGAAAGGGACCGGGGAGCTGTTTTTT | CAAGGKGTGELFF
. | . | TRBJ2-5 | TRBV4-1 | TGCGCCAGCAGCCAAAGCCGGCTCGGGCTAGCTGGCGGGGAGACCCAGTACTTC | CASSQSRLGLAGGETQYF
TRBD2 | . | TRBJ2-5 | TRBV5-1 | TGCGCCAGCAGCGGAGGGACTAGCAAAGAGACCCAGTACTTC | CASSGGTSKETQYF
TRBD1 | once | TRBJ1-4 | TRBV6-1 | TGTGCCAGCAGTGACGTCAGGGGGGCACGAGAAAAACTGTTTTTT | CASSDVRGAREKLFF
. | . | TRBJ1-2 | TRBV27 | TGTGCCAGCAGAGCGGGGGATCGGGTCTATGGCTACACCTTC | CASRAGDRVYGYTF
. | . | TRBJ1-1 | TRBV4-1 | TGCGCCAGCAGCCAAGGGCAACTGAACACTGAAGCTTTCTTT | CASSQGQLNTEAFF
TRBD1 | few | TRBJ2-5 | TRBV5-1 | TGCGCCAGCAGCCCGGGACAGGCCCCTGACGAGACCCAGTACTTC | CASSPGQAPDETQYF
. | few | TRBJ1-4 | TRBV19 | TGTGCCAGTGCCCGGGAGGCAGGCCCTAATGAAAAACTGTTTTTT | CASAREAGPNEKLFF
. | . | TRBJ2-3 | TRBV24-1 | TGTGCCACCAGTGATTTGGGGGGCGAGGAGGTAGATACGCAGTATTTT | CATSDLGGEEVDTQYF